A selection of T cell receptor beta chains follows, all from one sample in a study of T cells in Graves' hyperthyroidism and ophthalmopathy. TCRdb ran MiXCR on the multiplex PCR reads and lists one entry per CDR3 protein. The sample records 600,000 or so distinct CDR3 sequences, about 14% being singletons. The sample was blood. The receptor set was obtained from a woman aged 45-65 years with Graves' ophthalmopathy. Both conserved end residues are part of each CDR3. Fields, in order: clone size, D gene, J gene, V gene, CDR3 DNA, CDR3 protein. D genes are given only for firm matches. A row's size may be missing; if present it is once, few, many or a size class.

NA | TRBD1 | TRBJ2-7 | TRBV9 | TGTGCCAGCAGCCCCCAGAGCCTAACAGGGGTCGAGCAGTACTTC | CASSPQSLTGVEQYF
few | TRBD1 | TRBJ1-2 | TRBV10-3 | TGTGCCATCAGTGAGAGACAGGGTGGTAACTATGGCTACACCTTC | CAISERQGGNYGYTF
few | TRBD2 | TRBJ2-1 | TRBV7-8 | TGTGCCAGCTCGGGTATTCGCGGTGCCGGGAGGGGATACAATGAGCAGTTCTTC | CASSGIRGAGRGYNEQFF
NA | NA | TRBJ2-4 | TRBV19 | TGTGCCAGTAGTATCCGAGAAATTCAGTACTTC | CASSIREIQYF
NA | NA | TRBJ1-1 | TRBV15 | TGTGCCACCAGCAGAGATCGGGGGTACGCGATGAACACTGAAGCTTTCTTT | CATSRDRGYAMNTEAFF
NA | TRBD2 | TRBJ2-7 | TRBV20-1 | TGCAGTGCAAACTCGGGGGGAAACGAGCAGTACTTC | CSANSGGNEQYF
NA | TRBD2 | TRBJ2-1 | TRBV5-1 | TGCGCCAGTAGCACATATAGCGGGCTTAACAATGAGCAGTTCTTC | CASSTYSGLNNEQFF
few | TRBD2 | TRBJ2-6 | TRBV15 | TGTGCCACCAGCAGAGAGGGGGGGACTGGGGCCAACGTCCTGACTTTC | CATSREGGTGANVLTF
many | TRBD1 | TRBJ1-5 | TRBV5-6 | TGTGCCAGCAGCTTGAATGGGGGACAGGGTAGTCAGCCCCAGCATTTT | CASSLNGGQGSQPQHF
many | NA | TRBJ1-5 | TRBV24-1 | TGTGCCACCAGTGGACACACCTATAGCAATCAGCCCCAGCATTTT | CATSGHTYSNQPQHF
many | NA | TRBJ2-7 | TRBV28 | TGTGCCAGCAGTTTGTGGGGGACACTTTCCTACGAGCAGTACTTC | CASSLWGTLSYEQYF
NA | NA | TRBJ2-1 | TRBV4-1 | TGCGCCAGCAGCCAAGCGGCGGGGAATGAGCAGTTCTTC | CASSQAAGNEQFF
NA | TRBD2 | TRBJ2-2 | TRBV20-1 | TGCAGTGCTAGGGGACTAGCGGGAGGTACGACCGGGGAGCTGTTTTTT | CSARGLAGGTTGELFF
many | NA | TRBJ2-1 | TRBV9 | TGTGCCAGCAGCGTACCGACGGAGAGCTCCTACAATGAGCAGTTCTTC | CASSVPTESSYNEQFF
NA | TRBD1 | TRBJ1-2 | TRBV28 | TGTGCCAGCATTCAACAGGGGATCCCTTGGGGGTATGGCTACACCTTC | CASIQQGIPWGYGYTF
few | NA | TRBJ2-7 | TRBV6-2/TRBV6-3 | TGTGCCAGCGGATCGTGGGACAAATACGAGCAGTACTTC | CASGSWDKYEQYF
many | TRBD1 | TRBJ1-2 | TRBV2 | TGTGCCAGCAGGGCCATCCCCAGGGGGGCTGGTTATGGCTACACCTTC | CASRAIPRGAGYGYTF
many | NA | TRBJ2-1 | TRBV20-1 | TGCAGTGCTAGGCAAAGGGACAATGAGCAGTTCTTC | CSARQRDNEQFF
many | NA | TRBJ2-5 | TRBV27 | TGTGCCAGCAGTTTGACATGGCTGTACCAAGAGACCCAGTACTTC | CASSLTWLYQETQYF
NA | TRBD1 | TRBJ2-2 | TRBV5-6 | TGTGCCAGCAGCAGACAGGGTCGTGTCACCGGGGAGCTGTTTTTT | CASSRQGRVTGELFF
NA | NA | TRBJ2-2 | TRBV5-4 | TGTGCCAGCAGCTTGGCCCCCCACCCAAGCGGCAACACCGGGGAGCTGTTTTTT | CASSLAPHPSGNTGELFF
many | NA | TRBJ1-1 | TRBV18 | TGTGCCAGCTCACGCGAAAGTCTGAACACTGAAGCTTTCTTT | CASSRESLNTEAFF
many | TRBD1 | TRBJ2-3 | TRBV5-1 | TGCGCCAGCAGCTTGGCGGGACAGGGAAGGGATACGCAGTATTTT | CASSLAGQGRDTQYF
NA | TRBD1 | TRBJ2-1 | TRBV7-3 | TGTGCCAGCAGCTCAAAACCGACAGGGGGCCAGTTCTTC | CASSSKPTGGQFF
many | TRBD2 | TRBJ2-3 | TRBV20-1 | TGCAGTGCTAGAGCCCTGACTAGCGGGAGCGCAGATACGCAGTATTTT | CSARALTSGSADTQYF
many | NA | TRBJ2-1 | TRBV7-9 | TGTGCCAGTATCTTAGCGGTCAACACCTACAATGAGCAGTTCTTC | CASILAVNTYNEQFF
NA | NA | TRBJ1-1 | TRBV19 | TGTGCCAGTAGTATAGTGACTGGCTCTAACACTGAAGCTTTCTTT | CASSIVTGSNTEAFF
many | NA | TRBJ1-2 | TRBV11-3 | TGTGCCAGCAGCTTAAACGGACAGAGCTATGGCTACACCTTC | CASSLNGQSYGYTF
many | NA | TRBJ2-7 | TRBV5-1 | TGCGCCAGCAGCCGGGGACGACAGTGGAGCTCCTACGAGCAGTACTTC | CASSRGRQWSSYEQYF
few | NA | TRBJ2-1 | TRBV20-1 | TGCAGTGCTCTACACGGGTCAGGTTCGGCCCCCAATCTTGAGCAGTTCTTC | CSALHGSGSAPNLEQFF
few | NA | TRBJ1-5 | TRBV9 | TGTGCCAGCAGCGTAGATGGCTACATTAATCAGCCCCAGCATTTT | CASSVDGYINQPQHF
many | TRBD1 | TRBJ1-1 | TRBV27 | TGTGCCAGCACGGGCAGGGGGGAGAACACTGAAGCTTTCTTT | CASTGRGENTEAFF
few | TRBD2 | TRBJ2-1 | TRBV7-2 | TGTGCCAGCACCGAGACTAGCGGGAGCTTGGGTGAGCAGTTCTTC | CASTETSGSLGEQFF
NA | TRBD1 | TRBJ2-2 | TRBV11-2 | TGTGCCAGCAGCCCCCGCGGCCCCATACGGCAGGGACAGGGGGCGAACACCGGGGAGCTGTTTTTT | CASSPRGPIRQGQGANTGELFF
NA | NA | TRBJ1-1 | TRBV19 | TGTGCCAGTAAAACCGTCCAGCGGAACACTGAAGCTTTCTTT | CASKTVQRNTEAFF
NA | NA | TRBJ2-3 | TRBV7-3 | TGTGCCAGCAGGATGACCGGCGGCGGCACAGATACGCAGTATTTT | CASRMTGGGTDTQYF
many | TRBD1 | TRBJ2-1 | TRBV7-2 | TGTGCCAGCAGCTCGACAGGGGGCCCCTACAATGAGCAGTTCTTC | CASSSTGGPYNEQFF
many | TRBD2 | TRBJ2-1 | TRBV20-1 | TGCAGTGCTAGCTTACTAGCGGGGCGGGTCTCCTACAATGAGCAGTTCTTC | CSASLLAGRVSYNEQFF
few | TRBD1 | TRBJ2-2 | TRBV6-2/TRBV6-3 | TGTGCCAGCAGACGACAGGGGACGACCGGGGAGCTGTTTTTT | CASRRQGTTGELFF
NA | NA | TRBJ1-1 | TRBV5-1 | TGCGCCAGCAGCCCGTCAGGGTTCACTGAAGCTTTCTTT | CASSPSGFTEAFF
NA | NA | TRBJ1-5 | TRBV2 | TGTGCCACTCGGGGACCAGGGTCCAATCAGCCCCAGCATTTT | CATRGPGSNQPQHF
few | NA | TRBJ1-6 | TRBV7-2 | TGTGCCAGCAGCTTTTACAATTCACCCCTCCACTTT | CASSFYNSPLHF
many | NA | TRBJ1-5 | TRBV7-2 | TGTGCCAGCAGCTTAGCGACAGGAGTCGGTCAGCCCCAGCATTTT | CASSLATGVGQPQHF
NA | TRBD2 | TRBJ2-5 | TRBV29-1 | TGCAGCGTTGGGACTAGCGGGAGGTTGTTAGAGACCCAGTACTTC | CSVGTSGRLLETQYF
NA | NA | TRBJ2-7 | TRBV5-6 | TGTGCCGGCAGCTTGATTGGGGGCGAGCAGTACTTC | CAGSLIGGEQYF
many | NA | TRBJ2-1 | TRBV24-1 | TGTGCCACCAGTGATCCCCAGAATGGTGAGCAGTTCTTC | CATSDPQNGEQFF
few | NA | TRBJ2-3 | TRBV2 | TGTGCCAGCAGAGGGGGGACAGTTACAGATACGCAGTATTTT | CASRGGTVTDTQYF
many | NA | TRBJ1-6 | TRBV27 | TGTGCCAGCACGCCCGCAGGAATCTATAATTCACCCCTCCACTTT | CASTPAGIYNSPLHF
NA | NA | TRBJ1-2 | TRBV28 | TGTGCCAGCAGCCAGGGACAATACTTCAACTATGGCTACACCTTC | CASSQGQYFNYGYTF
few | TRBD1 | TRBJ1-5 | TRBV9 | TGTGCCAGCAGCGGAACAGGGGAATATCAGCCCCAGCATTTT | CASSGTGEYQPQHF
NA | NA | TRBJ2-5 | TRBV5-1 | TGCGCCAGCAGCTTGGATGTAACAGTTCAAGAGACCCAGTACTTC | CASSLDVTVQETQYF
many | TRBD2 | TRBJ2-3 | TRBV7-9 | TGTGCCAGCAGCCCCCCGGGGGGTAACACAGATACGCAGTATTTT | CASSPPGGNTDTQYF
many | NA | TRBJ1-1 | TRBV18 | TGTGCCAGCTGCCTGACAGCCTTGAACACTGAAGCTTTCTTT | CASCLTALNTEAFF
many | TRBD1 | TRBJ1-1 | TRBV28 | TGTGCCAGCAGTGGCCAGGCAGGGGGTATCACTGAAGCTTTCTTT | CASSGQAGGITEAFF